This is a list of T cell receptor beta chains from one sample in a study of cytomegalovirus exposure and HLA in healthy donors. Generated by immunoSEQ multiplex PCR, the TCRdb table keeps only in-frame clones and is missing some. The sample carries 55,000 to 75,000 clones, roughly four fifths recorded once. The sequencing sample was made of PBMCs. The source is a woman in her twenties or thirties in good health and CMV-seropositive. The CDR3 runs from the conserved cysteine through the conserved F or W. The order of the fields is J gene, CDR3 length, V gene, CDR3 protein.

>TRBJ1-1|14|TRBV19
CASSMDRVNTEAFF
>TRBJ1-6|14|TRBV6-1
CASSVSGLGSPLHF
>TRBJ2-7|14|TRBV27
CASSLRQSSHEQYF
>TRBJ1-1|14|TRBV7-6
CASSSRGRDTEAFF
>TRBJ1-3|16|TRBV10-3
CAISLSQGSSGNTIYF
>TRBJ2-1|17|TRBV6-1
CASSEVNAGTRYNEQFF
>TRBJ2-1|14|TRBV7-9
CASSYQTEGDEQFF
>TRBJ2-5|13|TRBV28
CATDRTPPMAQYF
>TRBJ2-7|15|TRBV19
CASQPTSSSSYEQYF
>TRBJ1-2|12|TRBV2
CASRAQPYGYTF